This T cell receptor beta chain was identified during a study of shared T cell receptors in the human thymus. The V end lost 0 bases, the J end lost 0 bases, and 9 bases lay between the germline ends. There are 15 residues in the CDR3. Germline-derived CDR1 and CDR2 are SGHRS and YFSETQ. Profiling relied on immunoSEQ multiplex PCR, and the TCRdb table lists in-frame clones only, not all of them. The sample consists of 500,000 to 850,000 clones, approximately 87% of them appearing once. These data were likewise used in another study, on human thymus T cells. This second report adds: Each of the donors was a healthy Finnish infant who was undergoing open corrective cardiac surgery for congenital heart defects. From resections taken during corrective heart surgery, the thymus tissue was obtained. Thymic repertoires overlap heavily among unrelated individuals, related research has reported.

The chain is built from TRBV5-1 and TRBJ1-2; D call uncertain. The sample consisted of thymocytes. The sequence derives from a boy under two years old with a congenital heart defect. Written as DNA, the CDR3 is TGCGCCAGCAGCTTGGACCCGGGGACTAACTATGGCTACACCTTC. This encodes CASSLDPGTNYGYTF.